Below, 9 T cell receptor beta chains from the same sample are listed, as sequenced in a study of blood T cell repertoires in COVID-19. Data came from immunoSEQ multiplex PCR; TCRdb stores just in-frame clones and leaves some out. The table includes about 150,000 clones, 87% detected once. Sequenced input: peripheral blood. These receptors all come from a human donor in a cohort sampled during active COVID-19.

The rearrangement joins TRBV12-3 or TRBV12-4 to TRBJ2-2; no clear D gene. The CDR3 runs 13 residues. CDR3: CATQSANTGELFF. The CDR3 region has the DNA TGTGCTACGCAGTCAGCGAACACCGGGGAGCTGTTTTTT.

The chain carries TRBV2 and TRBJ2-7; TRBD1 matches 9 bases. With V trimmed by 6 bases and J by 3 bases, 9 bases remained unmatched. Germline values: CDR1 SNHLY, CDR2 FYNNEI. There are 15 residues in the CDR3. As DNA, the CDR3 is TGTGCCAGCAGAGTCACAGGGGGCGCGGGCTACGAGCAGTACTTC. It specifies CASRVTGGAGYEQYF.

The V and J genes are TRBV6-5 and TRBJ2-7, with unresolved D. The CDR3 totals 13 residues. From germline, CDR1 is MNHEY and CDR2 SVGAGI. With 6 bases removed from V and 7 bases from J, the gap between germline ends came to 16 bases. CDR3 amino acids: CASRSTAVGEQYF. CDR3 DNA: TGTGCCAGCAGATCTACAGCCGTCGGTGAGCAGTACTTC.

This chain links TRBV7-3 with TRBJ2-5; 11 bases agree with TRBD1. This CDR3 contains 15 residues. Germline-derived CDR1 and CDR2 are SGHTA and FQGTGA. V lost 5 bases and J lost 4; bases outside the gene matches: 6. The CDR3 DNA follows: TGTGCCAGCAGCCCGGGACAGGGGGTGGGAGAGACCCAGTACTTC. This encodes CASSPGQGVGETQYF.

This chain links TRBV7-2 with TRBJ1-4; 9 bases match TRBD1. Looked up from germline, CDR1 is SGHTA and CDR2 is FQGNSA. The V segment lost 2 bases and the J segment 2 bases; nucleotides outside the gene matches: 6. The CDR3 has 17 amino acids. The chain's CDR3 is CASSLFVQGATNEKLFF. CDR3 bases: TGTGCCAGCAGCTTATTTGTACAGGGGGCGACTAATGAAAAACTGTTTTTT.

The genes are TRBV19 and TRBJ2-7, with unresolved D. CDR1 is LNHDA, CDR2 SQIVND, per germline (reference sequence). CDR3 size: 11 residues. V was trimmed by 9 bases and J by 1 base, leaving 7 bases between them. CDR3 sequence: CARAQSYEQYF. CDR3 in DNA: TGTGCCAGGGCCCAGTCCTACGAGCAGTACTTC.

This chain links TRBV30 with TRBJ2-3; 7 nucleotides agree with TRBD2. The CDR3 consists of 16 residues. Unmatched junction bases numbered 9, after V lost 0 bases and J lost 3 bases. Germline assignment: CDR1 GTSNPN and CDR2 SVGIG (reference sequence). For the CDR3, the DNA is TGTGCCTGGAGTGTACCCAGCGGGCGGGGGACAGATACGCAGTATTTT. Translated: CAWSVPSGRGTDTQYF.

V is TRBV9 and J is TRBJ1-1; TRBD1 might be the D (5 bases). Trimming pared 4 bases from V and 5 bases from J, leaving 15 bases between. The germline CDR1 and CDR2 sequences are SGDLS and YYNGEE. The CDR3 consists of 14 residues. CDR3 protein: CASSPGIFKTEAFF. The CDR3 DNA is TGTGCCAGCAGCCCAGGGATATTTAAGACTGAAGCTTTCTTT. The whole variable domain, filled in from reference TRBV9 and TRBJ1-1, reads DSGVTQTPKHLITATGQRVTLRCSPRSGDLSVYWYQQSLDQGLQFLIQYYNGEERAKGNILERFSAQQFPDLHSELNLSSLELGDSALYFCASSPGIFKTEAFFGQGTRLTVV.

This sequence joins TRBV4-3 and TRBJ2-7; a weak D match, TRBD1 (5 bases). The CDR3 runs 16 residues. Between the trimmed V and J ends, which lost 2 bases and 6 bases, there was a span of 20 bases. CDR1 is LGHNA, CDR2 YSLEER, per germline. The CDR3 spells CASSQFASRVKSEQYF. The CDR3 bases are TGCGCCAGCAGCCAATTTGCCTCCAGGGTTAAGTCCGAGCAGTACTTC.